A selection of T cell receptor beta chains follows, all from one sample in a study of T cells in Graves' hyperthyroidism and ophthalmopathy. TCRdb called the multiplex PCR reads again in MiXCR, with one record for every CDR3 protein. The sample records a few hundred thousand distinct CDR3 sequences, around a sixth being singletons. Sequenced material: blood. These receptors all stem from a woman between 45 and 60 years old with Graves' hyperthyroidism. Each CDR3 is given with its conserved first and last residue. Fields, in order: D gene, clone size, J gene, V gene, CDR3 protein, CDR3 DNA. A D gene is named only where the DNA matches it firmly. Clone size appears in some rows only: once, few, many, or a class for an expanded clone.

d_call: TRBD2
clone_size: NA
j_call: TRBJ2-7
v_call: TRBV20-1
cdr3_aa: CSARDLGLAGGSSYEQYF
cdr3_nt: TGCAGTGCTAGAGATCTCGGGCTAGCGGGAGGGTCCTCCTACGAGCAGTACTTC

d_call: NA
clone_size: many
j_call: TRBJ1-5
v_call: TRBV11-3
cdr3_aa: CAQQVKGLQPQHF
cdr3_nt: TGTGCCCAGCAGGTTAAGGGTCTGCAGCCCCAGCATTTT

d_call: NA
clone_size: many
j_call: TRBJ1-1
v_call: TRBV12-3/TRBV12-4
cdr3_aa: CASRDDTEAFF
cdr3_nt: TGTGCCAGCAGGGATGACACTGAAGCTTTCTTT

d_call: TRBD2
clone_size: NA
j_call: TRBJ2-5
v_call: TRBV20-1
cdr3_aa: CSAKGYPSGRYQETQYF
cdr3_nt: TGCAGTGCTAAAGGGTATCCTAGCGGGAGGTACCAAGAGACCCAGTACTTC

d_call: TRBD2
clone_size: NA
j_call: TRBJ2-1
v_call: TRBV19
cdr3_aa: CASSALAGDYNEQFF
cdr3_nt: TGTGCCAGTAGTGCACTAGCGGGGGACTACAATGAGCAGTTCTTC

d_call: NA
clone_size: few
j_call: TRBJ1-3
v_call: TRBV7-9
cdr3_aa: CASSGRGSGNTIYF
cdr3_nt: TGTGCCAGCTCCGGACGGGGCTCTGGAAACACCATATATTTT

d_call: TRBD1
clone_size: many
j_call: TRBJ2-3
v_call: TRBV30
cdr3_aa: CAWIDIRGLSDTQYF
cdr3_nt: TGTGCCTGGATTGATATCAGGGGGCTTTCAGATACGCAGTATTTT

d_call: NA
clone_size: many
j_call: TRBJ2-7
v_call: TRBV11-2
cdr3_aa: CASSTGLSESGYEQYF
cdr3_nt: TGTGCCAGCAGCACGGGACTTTCCGAAAGTGGCTACGAGCAGTACTTC

d_call: NA
clone_size: NA
j_call: TRBJ2-7
v_call: TRBV7-9
cdr3_aa: CASSLGWGVEQYF
cdr3_nt: TGTGCCAGCAGCTTAGGTTGGGGGGTCGAGCAGTACTTC

d_call: NA
clone_size: NA
j_call: TRBJ2-1
v_call: TRBV30
cdr3_aa: CAWSASSSYNEQFF
cdr3_nt: TGTGCCTGGAGTGCTAGCTCCTCCTACAATGAGCAGTTCTTC

d_call: NA
clone_size: NA
j_call: TRBJ1-3
v_call: TRBV6-7
cdr3_aa: CASSYDCTIYF
cdr3_nt: TGTGCCAGCAGTTACGACTGCACCATATATTTT

d_call: NA
clone_size: few
j_call: TRBJ2-1
v_call: TRBV18
cdr3_aa: CASSPPGINEQFF
cdr3_nt: TGTGCCAGCTCACCGCCGGGGATCAATGAGCAGTTCTTC

d_call: TRBD1
clone_size: many
j_call: TRBJ2-7
v_call: TRBV28
cdr3_aa: CASSFGTVRYEQYF
cdr3_nt: TGTGCCAGCAGTTTTGGGACAGTTCGGTACGAGCAGTACTTC

d_call: NA
clone_size: many
j_call: TRBJ2-1
v_call: TRBV20-1
cdr3_aa: CSARVVYNNEQFF
cdr3_nt: TGCAGTGCTAGAGTGGTCTACAACAATGAGCAGTTCTTC

d_call: NA
clone_size: once
j_call: TRBJ1-2
v_call: TRBV7-9
cdr3_aa: CASSFPYDYGYTF
cdr3_nt: TGTGCCAGCAGCTTCCCCTATGACTATGGCTACACCTTC

d_call: TRBD1
clone_size: NA
j_call: TRBJ1-3
v_call: TRBV5-8
cdr3_aa: CASSPTGGTTSGNTIYF
cdr3_nt: TGTGCCAGCAGCCCGACAGGGGGTACTACCTCTGGAAACACCATATATTTT

d_call: NA
clone_size: few
j_call: TRBJ2-4
v_call: TRBV5-8
cdr3_aa: CASSLGTEVNIQYF
cdr3_nt: TGTGCCAGCAGCTTGGGGACGGAGGTTAACATTCAGTACTTC

d_call: NA
clone_size: many
j_call: TRBJ1-1
v_call: TRBV14
cdr3_aa: CASSQLLNTEAFF
cdr3_nt: TGTGCCAGCAGCCAGCTTCTGAACACTGAAGCTTTCTTT

d_call: NA
clone_size: NA
j_call: TRBJ1-4
v_call: TRBV30
cdr3_aa: CAWSVLGEREKLFF
cdr3_nt: TGTGCCTGGAGTGTACTGGGGGAACGGGAAAAACTGTTTTTT

d_call: NA
clone_size: few
j_call: TRBJ1-1
v_call: TRBV20-1
cdr3_aa: CSAGENTEAFF
cdr3_nt: TGCAGTGCTGGGGAAAACACTGAAGCTTTCTTT

d_call: NA
clone_size: NA
j_call: TRBJ2-7
v_call: TRBV11-2
cdr3_aa: CASSPGGTAYEQYF
cdr3_nt: TGTGCCAGCAGCCCGGGTGGCACAGCCTACGAGCAGTACTTC

d_call: NA
clone_size: few
j_call: TRBJ1-5
v_call: TRBV6-1
cdr3_aa: CASSYGYQGPQHF
cdr3_nt: TGTGCCAGCAGTTACGGGTATCAGGGGCCCCAGCATTTT

d_call: NA
clone_size: few
j_call: TRBJ1-1
v_call: TRBV29-1
cdr3_aa: CSVEGWGTEAFF
cdr3_nt: TGCAGCGTTGAAGGGTGGGGCACTGAAGCTTTCTTT

d_call: NA
clone_size: many
j_call: TRBJ1-5
v_call: TRBV11-2
cdr3_aa: CASSFGTDQPQHF
cdr3_nt: TGTGCCAGCAGCTTCGGGACGGATCAGCCCCAGCATTTT

d_call: NA
clone_size: NA
j_call: TRBJ1-3
v_call: TRBV15
cdr3_aa: CATSRDVGASGNTIYF
cdr3_nt: TGTGCCACCAGCAGAGATGTAGGTGCTTCTGGAAACACCATATATTTT

d_call: NA
clone_size: NA
j_call: TRBJ1-4
v_call: TRBV28
cdr3_aa: CASSPFGSPQANEKLFF
cdr3_nt: TGTGCCAGCAGCCCGTTTGGGTCCCCACAGGCTAATGAAAAACTGTTTTTT

d_call: NA
clone_size: NA
j_call: TRBJ2-5
v_call: TRBV19
cdr3_aa: CASSLPSAGLKTQYF
cdr3_nt: TGTGCCAGTAGTCTCCCCTCTGCGGGGCTAAAGACCCAGTACTTC

d_call: NA
clone_size: many
j_call: TRBJ1-3
v_call: TRBV3-1
cdr3_aa: CASSQDSTSGNTIYF
cdr3_nt: TGTGCCAGCAGCCAAGACAGTACATCTGGAAACACCATATATTTT

d_call: NA
clone_size: few
j_call: TRBJ1-1
v_call: TRBV9
cdr3_aa: CASSGYQGEGEAFF
cdr3_nt: TGTGCCAGCAGCGGGTATCAGGGCGAGGGTGAAGCTTTCTTT

d_call: NA
clone_size: NA
j_call: TRBJ1-4
v_call: TRBV6-2/TRBV6-3
cdr3_aa: CASGRTGSGATNEKLFF
cdr3_nt: TGTGCCAGCGGGCGCACAGGGTCGGGGGCAACTAATGAAAAACTGTTTTTT

d_call: NA
clone_size: many
j_call: TRBJ2-1
v_call: TRBV11-3
cdr3_aa: CASSLALSPYNEQFF
cdr3_nt: TGTGCCAGCAGCTTAGCCCTGAGCCCCTACAATGAGCAGTTCTTC

d_call: NA
clone_size: few
j_call: TRBJ1-6
v_call: TRBV27
cdr3_aa: CASSLSRGDTANSPLHF
cdr3_nt: TGTGCCAGCAGTTTATCAAGAGGGGACACGGCTAATTCACCCCTCCACTTT

d_call: NA
clone_size: NA
j_call: TRBJ2-1
v_call: TRBV9
cdr3_aa: CASSVTPAGQPYNEQFF
cdr3_nt: TGTGCCAGCAGCGTAACCCCGGCGGGACAGCCCTACAATGAGCAGTTCTTC

d_call: TRBD1
clone_size: many
j_call: TRBJ2-2
v_call: TRBV24-1
cdr3_aa: CATSDLGQGGAYTGELFF
cdr3_nt: TGTGCCACCAGTGACCTGGGACAGGGGGGGGCCTACACCGGGGAGCTGTTTTTT

d_call: NA
clone_size: few
j_call: TRBJ1-2
v_call: TRBV11-2
cdr3_aa: CASSLAGSDYGYTF
cdr3_nt: TGTGCCAGCAGCTTGGCAGGGTCTGACTATGGCTACACCTTC

d_call: TRBD1
clone_size: many
j_call: TRBJ1-2
v_call: TRBV5-5
cdr3_aa: CASSRRQGENYGYTF
cdr3_nt: TGTGCCAGCAGCCGACGACAGGGGGAGAACTATGGCTACACCTTC

d_call: TRBD2
clone_size: NA
j_call: TRBJ2-1
v_call: TRBV20-1
cdr3_aa: CSARAPGLDTYNEQSF
cdr3_nt: TGCAGTGCTAGGGCCCCCGGACTAGATACCTACAATGAGCAGTCCTTC

d_call: NA
clone_size: few
j_call: TRBJ1-4
v_call: TRBV9
cdr3_aa: CASSVGGGPNEKLFF
cdr3_nt: TGTGCCAGCAGCGTAGGAGGGGGTCCTAATGAAAAACTGTTTTTT

d_call: NA
clone_size: few
j_call: TRBJ1-2
v_call: TRBV30
cdr3_aa: CAWSGGEGYTF
cdr3_nt: TGTGCCTGGAGTGGAGGGGAGGGCTACACCTTC

d_call: TRBD2
clone_size: NA
j_call: TRBJ2-3
v_call: TRBV6-5
cdr3_aa: CASSYRGPGGDTQYF
cdr3_nt: TGTGCCAGCAGTTACCGGGGCCCGGGAGGAGATACGCAGTATTTT

d_call: NA
clone_size: many
j_call: TRBJ1-2
v_call: TRBV19
cdr3_aa: CASSSRQPANYGYTF
cdr3_nt: TGTGCCAGTAGTTCCCGACAGCCAGCTAACTATGGCTACACCTTC

d_call: NA
clone_size: few
j_call: TRBJ2-1
v_call: TRBV27
cdr3_aa: CASSSAGTLIYNEQFF
cdr3_nt: TGTGCCAGCAGCTCCGCCGGGACGCTGATCTACAATGAGCAGTTCTTC

d_call: NA
clone_size: NA
j_call: TRBJ1-6
v_call: TRBV5-1
cdr3_aa: CASSLDRPYNSPLHF
cdr3_nt: TGCGCCAGCAGCTTGGACAGGCCGTATAATTCACCCCTCCACTTT

d_call: TRBD2
clone_size: NA
j_call: TRBJ2-5
v_call: TRBV30
cdr3_aa: CAWSGGTSQKGTQYF
cdr3_nt: TGTGCCTGGAGTGGAGGGACTAGCCAAAAGGGGACCCAGTACTTC

d_call: TRBD2
clone_size: many
j_call: TRBJ2-1
v_call: TRBV11-2
cdr3_aa: CASSSTSATYNEQFF
cdr3_nt: TGTGCCAGCAGCTCGACTAGCGCAACCTACAATGAGCAGTTCTTC

d_call: TRBD1
clone_size: many
j_call: TRBJ1-1
v_call: TRBV7-9
cdr3_aa: CASSYGTGGEDEAFF
cdr3_nt: TGTGCCAGCAGCTACGGGACAGGGGGTGAAGATGAAGCTTTCTTT

d_call: TRBD2
clone_size: NA
j_call: TRBJ2-1
v_call: TRBV6-5
cdr3_aa: CASSHSRLAGGLFYNEQFF
cdr3_nt: TGTGCCAGCAGTCACTCAAGGCTAGCGGGGGGACTCTTCTACAATGAGCAGTTCTTC

d_call: NA
clone_size: many
j_call: TRBJ2-7
v_call: TRBV28
cdr3_aa: CASSQVFEQYF
cdr3_nt: TGTGCCAGCAGTCAGGTATTCGAGCAGTACTTC

d_call: NA
clone_size: NA
j_call: TRBJ2-1
v_call: TRBV4-1
cdr3_aa: CASSQEVAEQFF
cdr3_nt: TGCGCCAGCAGCCAAGAGGTCGCTGAGCAGTTCTTC

d_call: TRBD2
clone_size: many
j_call: TRBJ2-3
v_call: TRBV27
cdr3_aa: CASSSPIAGGRYADTQYF
cdr3_nt: TGTGCCAGCAGTTCCCCAATAGCGGGAGGGAGGTATGCAGATACGCAGTATTTT

d_call: NA
clone_size: many
j_call: TRBJ1-1
v_call: TRBV6-5
cdr3_aa: CASSYSSALGPLRAFF
cdr3_nt: TGTGCCAGCAGTTACTCGAGTGCGTTGGGTCCACTGAGAGCTTTCTTT

d_call: NA
clone_size: NA
j_call: TRBJ1-3
v_call: TRBV18
cdr3_aa: CASSLYGTNGNTIYF
cdr3_nt: TGTGCCAGCTCACTGTATGGGACAAACGGAAACACCATATATTTT

d_call: NA
clone_size: many
j_call: TRBJ1-2
v_call: TRBV5-1
cdr3_aa: CASSSSPGVNYGYTF
cdr3_nt: TGCGCCAGCAGCTCCTCTCCCGGGGTGAACTATGGCTACACCTTC